This T cell receptor (beta chain) was retrieved from a study of cytomegalovirus exposure and HLA in healthy donors. Broader study findings: The authors reported that TCR beta sequences could predict HLA-A and HLA-B alleles. These predictions were accurate for most subjects in the first cohort. Association with HLA alleles at 0.05 false discovery rate was found for about 17,000 TCR beta sequences in a later analysis. Researchers had no immune exposure information except CMV serostatus available.

V shed 4 bases and J shed 5 bases, with 11 bases lying between them. The CDR3 sequence is 12 residues long. Germline-derived CDR1 and CDR2 are SQVTM and ANQGSEA. The study ran its PCR with 60 Vbeta and 13 Jbeta primers. Sequenced by immunoSEQ multiplex PCR; TCRdb stores in-frame clones only, minus some. The sample carries 90,000 to 120,000 clones, 76% recorded once. Turning to this clone: No antigen is known for it.

V and J are TRBV29-1 and TRBJ2-5; a weak D match, TRBD2 (7 bases). Material for sequencing was PBMCs. The TCR was taken from a man between 18 and 29 years old in good health and CMV-seronegative. The CDR3 sequence is CSVVGGLETQYF. As DNA, the CDR3 is TGCAGCGTTGTCGGGGGGCTGGAGACCCAGTACTTC.